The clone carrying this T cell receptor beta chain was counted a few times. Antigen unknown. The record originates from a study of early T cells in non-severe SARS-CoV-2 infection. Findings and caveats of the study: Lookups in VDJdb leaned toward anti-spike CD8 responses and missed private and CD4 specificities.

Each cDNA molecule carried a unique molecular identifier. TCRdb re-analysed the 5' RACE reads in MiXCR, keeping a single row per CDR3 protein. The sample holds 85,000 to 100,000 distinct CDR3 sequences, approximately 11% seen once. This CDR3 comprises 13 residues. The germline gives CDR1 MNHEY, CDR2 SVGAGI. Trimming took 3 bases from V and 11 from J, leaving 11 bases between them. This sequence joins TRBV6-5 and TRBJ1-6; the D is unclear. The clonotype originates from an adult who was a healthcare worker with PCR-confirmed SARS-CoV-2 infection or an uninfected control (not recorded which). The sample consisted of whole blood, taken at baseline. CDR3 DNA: TGTGCCAGCAGTTATGGAAGACCTCCACCCCTCCACTTT. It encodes CASSYGRPPPLHF.